This T cell receptor beta chain was found in a study of quantifying T cell responses using KT2 cells. Study background: TCR alpha and beta constant-region primers primed reverse transcription of RNA. The T4 ligation step was estimated to exceed 9% efficiency under optimum conditions.

This clonotype showed up just a few times. V lost 0 bases, J lost 0 bases, and 6 bases lay in between. From germline, CDR1 is SGHRS and CDR2 YFSETQ. This CDR3 is 14 amino acids long. A single-stranded UMI oligo with SP2 sequence was ligated to cDNA 3' ends. The first PCR ran 4 to 5 cycles with an equimolar RC1.1 and RC1.2 beta primer mix. TCRdb recomputed calls from the UMI-ligation and nested PCR reads with MiXCR, one row per CDR3 protein. This sample has roughly 50,000 distinct CDR3 sequences, with 9% to 15% found just once. Unfractionated PBMC were spiked with known numbers of KT2 clone cells. Different KT2-to-PBMC ratios were created with a constant PBMC count.

The sequencing sample was made of PBMCs spiked with cells of the T cell clone KT2. The receptor comes from a human donor. The chain is built from TRBV5-1 and TRBJ1-2; D is uncertain. The chain's CDR3 is CASSLDSANYGYTF. Written as DNA, the CDR3 is TGCGCCAGCAGCTTGGATAGTGCTAACTATGGCTACACCTTC.